A selection of T cell receptor beta chains follows, all from one sample in a study of shared clonotypes between healthy human individuals. Only in-frame clones appear in the TCRdb table, and some are missing; sequencing was by immunoSEQ multiplex PCR. The table records about 870,000 clones, 85% to 95% of them present only once. The sequencing sample was made of naive CD8+ T cells sorted from blood. The receptors come from a man under 40 in good health. Both conserved end residues are part of each CDR3. Each record gives: J gene, CDR3 length, D gene, clone size, V gene, CDR3 protein, CDR3 DNA. D genes are given only for firm matches. Only part of the rows carry a size: once, few, many, or a class if the clone is expanded.

TRBJ2-3,17,TRBD2,-,TRBV15,CATSRDLGRGYGDTQYF,TGTGCCACCAGCAGAGATCTCGGGAGGGGGTATGGAGATACGCAGTATTTT
TRBJ2-2,19,TRBD2,-,TRBV7-3,CASSSPTSGRASSTGELFF,TGTGCCAGCAGCTCGCCGACTAGCGGGAGGGCCTCGAGCACCGGGGAGCTGTTTTTT
TRBJ1-4,15,-,-,TRBV14,CASSQARRDPEKLFF,TGTGCCAGCAGCCAAGCGAGACGTGATCCTGAAAAACTGTTTTTT
TRBJ2-1,13,TRBD2,-,TRBV29-1,CSVVRENYNEQFF,TGCAGCGTTGTGCGGGAGAACTACAATGAGCAGTTCTTC
TRBJ2-7,14,-,-,TRBV7-6,CASSLAGGTYEQYF,TGTGCCAGCAGCTTAGCTGGCGGAACCTACGAGCAGTACTTC
TRBJ1-4,16,-,-,TRBV5-5,CASSLADMGVNEKLFF,TGTGCCAGCAGCCTCGCGGATATGGGGGTTAATGAAAAACTGTTTTTT
TRBJ2-7,14,-,-,TRBV14,CASSQEGLAYEQYF,TGTGCCAGCAGCCAAGAAGGCCTAGCCTACGAGCAGTACTTC
TRBJ2-2,12,-,-,TRBV11-2,CASSLRRQSLFF,TGTGCCAGCAGCTTACGGCGTCAGAGTCTGTTTTTT
TRBJ2-2,17,TRBD2,-,TRBV4-2,CASSRLAGGGKGGELFF,TGTGCCAGCAGCCGACTAGCGGGAGGGGGTAAAGGCGGGGAGCTGTTTTTT
TRBJ2-7,15,-,-,TRBV4-1,CASSQDDLGSYEQYF,TGCGCCAGCAGCCAAGACGACCTGGGGTCCTACGAGCAGTACTTC
TRBJ1-1,18,-,-,TRBV7-8,CASSSPTLLQGPHVWAFF,TGTGCCAGCAGCTCTCCGACTCTTCTTCAGGGGCCTCACGTCTGGGCTTTCTTT
TRBJ2-7,17,TRBD1,-,TRBV27,CASSFSHPGTGSYEQYF,TGTGCCAGCAGTTTTTCCCACCCCGGGACAGGCTCCTACGAGCAGTACTTC
TRBJ2-2,20,TRBD2,-,TRBV28,CASSPGTSGRSAGFTGELFF,TGTGCCAGCAGCCCCGGGACTAGCGGGAGGAGTGCCGGGTTTACCGGGGAGCTGTTTTTT
TRBJ1-4,19,-,-,TRBV15,CATSSKGRGPFATNEKLFF,TGTGCCACCAGCTCCAAGGGACGGGGACCTTTTGCAACTAATGAAAAACTGTTTTTT
TRBJ1-4,15,-,-,TRBV19,CASSTPGEPEEKLFF,TGTGCCAGTAGCACCCCCGGGGAACCGGAGGAAAAACTGTTTTTT
TRBJ2-1,13,-,once,TRBV6-4,CASSGDTGNEQFF,TGTGCCAGCAGTGGGGATACTGGAAATGAGCAGTTCTTC
TRBJ1-5,15,-,-,TRBV30,CAWSVGGMGNQPQHF,TGTGCCTGGAGTGTAGGGGGGATGGGCAATCAGCCCCAGCATTTT
TRBJ2-3,12,-,-,TRBV6-5,CASSYGPDTQYF,TGTGCCAGCAGTTACGGCCCAGATACGCAGTATTTT
TRBJ1-5,15,-,-,TRBV6-6,CASSYHGGGNQPQHF,TGTGCCAGCAGTTACCACGGAGGGGGCAATCAGCCCCAGCATTTT
TRBJ2-1,15,TRBD1,-,TRBV7-2,CASSPDRASYNEQFF,TGTGCCAGCAGCCCAGACAGGGCCTCCTACAATGAGCAGTTCTTC
TRBJ1-1,17,-,-,TRBV7-9,CASSLGGTGPSSTEAFF,TGTGCCAGCAGCTTAGGCGGGACGGGACCCTCCTCCACTGAAGCTTTCTTT
TRBJ2-7,16,-,-,TRBV25-1,CAGSELAQELIYEQYF,TGTGCCGGCAGTGAACTAGCACAGGAATTAATCTACGAGCAGTACTTC
TRBJ2-3,15,TRBD2,-,TRBV9,CASSPPLAGVDTQYF,TGTGCCAGCAGCCCCCCTTTAGCGGGAGTAGATACGCAGTATTTT
TRBJ2-7,17,TRBD2,-,TRBV11-2,CASSLDSIGLAGDEQYF,TGTGCCAGCAGCTTAGATTCGATAGGACTAGCGGGAGACGAGCAGTACTTC
TRBJ2-7,16,TRBD2,few,TRBV27,CASSLKTSGRSDEQYF,TGTGCCAGCAGTCTTAAGACTAGCGGGAGGTCCGACGAGCAGTACTTC
TRBJ2-5,14,TRBD2,-,TRBV9,CASSPYGGQETQYF,TGTGCCAGCAGCCCTTACGGGGGGCAAGAGACCCAGTACTTC
TRBJ2-5,13,-,-,TRBV2,CASGGVAEETQYF,TGTGCCAGCGGTGGGGTAGCCGAAGAGACCCAGTACTTC
TRBJ2-2,14,-,-,TRBV7-3,CASSLGSDTGELFF,TGTGCCAGCAGCTTAGGGAGTGACACCGGGGAGCTGTTTTTT
TRBJ2-2,15,TRBD1,-,TRBV27,CASKKQGAPTGELFF,TGTGCCAGCAAAAAACAGGGGGCTCCCACCGGGGAGCTGTTTTTT
TRBJ2-7,11,-,-,TRBV2,CASSDSGEQYF,TGTGCCAGCAGTGATAGTGGCGAGCAGTACTTC
TRBJ2-1,13,-,-,TRBV28,CASKRQAYNEQFF,TGTGCCAGTAAGCGCCAGGCCTACAATGAGCAGTTCTTC
TRBJ2-5,15,TRBD2,-,TRBV4-1,CASSLLTSGRETQYF,TGCGCCAGCAGCCTATTGACTAGCGGGAGAGAGACCCAGTACTTC
TRBJ1-2,13,-,few,TRBV27,CASSPRMYYGYTF,TGTGCCAGCAGCCCGCGGATGTACTATGGCTACACCTTC
TRBJ2-7,13,-,-,TRBV13,CASSPGQRYEQYF,TGTGCCAGCAGCCCCGGACAGAGATACGAGCAGTACTTC
TRBJ1-1,14,-,-,TRBV15,CATSRETEGTEAFF,TGTGCCACCAGCAGAGAGACAGAGGGGACTGAAGCTTTCTTT
TRBJ2-1,15,TRBD1,-,TRBV2,CASRGGQGFYDEQFF,TGTGCCAGCAGGGGGGGACAGGGATTTTACGATGAGCAGTTCTTC
TRBJ2-1,13,TRBD2,-,TRBV6-6,CASSSLLAGEQFF,TGTGCCAGCAGTTCTCTATTAGCGGGAGAGCAGTTCTTC
TRBJ1-1,15,-,-,TRBV14,CASRNTGQGNTEAFF,TGTGCCAGCAGGAATACAGGGCAGGGAAACACTGAAGCTTTCTTT
TRBJ2-7,12,-,-,TRBV9,CASTHGGNEQYF,TGTGCCAGCACGCACGGAGGGAACGAGCAGTACTTC
TRBJ2-1,14,TRBD2,once,TRBV29-1,CSGFLAGVNNEQFF,TGCAGCGGTTTCCTAGCGGGAGTTAACAATGAGCAGTTCTTC
TRBJ1-5,16,-,-,TRBV4-3,CASSQDPGDSNQPQHF,TGCGCCAGCAGCCAAGATCCGGGGGATAGCAATCAGCCCCAGCATTTT
TRBJ2-5,11,-,-,TRBV5-6,CASSLQETQYF,TGTGCCAGCAGCTTACAAGAGACCCAGTACTTC
TRBJ1-2,16,-,-,TRBV28,CASSPEGNMANYGYTF,TGTGCCAGCAGTCCTGAGGGAAATATGGCTAACTATGGCTACACCTTC
TRBJ2-1,16,-,-,TRBV4-3,CASSQDTVARVNEQFF,TGCGCCAGCAGCCAAGATACCGTGGCTAGGGTCAATGAGCAGTTCTTC
TRBJ2-2,16,TRBD2,-,TRBV7-6,CASSLGLAGVSGELFF,TGTGCCAGCAGCTTAGGTCTAGCGGGAGTATCCGGGGAGCTGTTTTTT
TRBJ2-5,10,-,-,TRBV7-2,CASGRGTQYF,TGTGCCAGCGGCCGGGGGACCCAGTACTTC
TRBJ1-2,14,-,-,TRBV2,CASSAGRQMHGYTF,TGTGCCAGCAGTGCGGGACGGCAGATGCATGGCTACACCTTC
TRBJ1-2,13,-,once,TRBV29-1,CSLYLGTDDGYTF,TGCAGCCTTTACCTGGGGACGGACGATGGCTACACCTTC
TRBJ2-1,16,TRBD2,-,TRBV27,CASSPSLAGAYNEQFF,TGTGCCAGCAGCCCGAGTCTAGCGGGAGCTTACAATGAGCAGTTCTTC
TRBJ2-3,12,-,-,TRBV29-1,CSAVEIGVTQYF,TGCAGCGCCGTCGAAATTGGGGTTACGCAGTATTTT
TRBJ1-2,15,TRBD1,-,TRBV6-5,CASSDSQGGLGGYTF,TGTGCCAGCAGCGACTCCCAGGGGGGGCTGGGCGGCTACACCTTC
TRBJ2-5,12,-,-,TRBV6-6,CASNTGLETQYF,TGTGCCAGCAATACAGGGTTAGAGACCCAGTACTTC
TRBJ2-7,14,-,few,TRBV9,CASSVGQGTYEQYF,TGTGCCAGCAGCGTAGGGCAGGGGACCTACGAGCAGTACTTC
TRBJ2-1,13,-,-,TRBV7-9,CASSLDGRREQFF,TGTGCCAGCAGCTTAGATGGGCGACGCGAGCAGTTCTTC
TRBJ2-6,17,TRBD1,-,TRBV5-6,CASRIQGGRTRANVLTF,TGTGCCAGCAGAATACAGGGGGGAAGGACCCGGGCCAACGTCCTGACTTTC
TRBJ1-4,14,TRBD1,-,TRBV6-6,CASRLDRAGEKLFF,TGTGCCAGCAGACTTGACAGGGCCGGTGAAAAACTGTTTTTT
TRBJ2-1,16,TRBD2,-,TRBV5-4,CASSWVAGGWDNEQFF,TGTGCCAGCAGCTGGGTAGCGGGAGGATGGGACAATGAGCAGTTCTTC
TRBJ2-1,17,TRBD2,-,TRBV5-6,CASSLIISGRLGNEQFF,TGTGCCAGCAGCTTGATAATTAGCGGGAGATTAGGCAATGAGCAGTTCTTC